Listed here are 10 T cell receptor beta chains from one sample, sequenced in a study of sequential checkpoint blockade in melanoma. The repertoire was sequenced with immunoSEQ multiplex PCR; TCRdb's copy has only in-frame clones and lacks some. The sample carries tens of thousands of clones, just under 85% recorded once. Treatment defined: randomized to nivolumab then ipilimumab (arm A) or the reverse (arm B). This specimen was CD8+ T cells sorted from blood (inferred from file names), taken from a patient given nivolumab and ipilimumab in sequence. Receptors originate from a human donor with melanoma.

The chain employs TRBV27 and TRBJ2-1; D perhaps matches TRBD1 (7 bases). The length of the CDR3 is 13 residues. The V gene's germline CDR1 is MNHEY and CDR2 SMNVEV (reference sequence). V was trimmed by 5 bases and J by 6 bases, leaving 11 bases between them. CDR3 region: CASSQGGLNEQFF. As DNA, the CDR3 is TGTGCCAGCAGTCAGGGGGGCCTCAATGAGCAGTTCTTC.

The V call is TRBV28, the J call TRBJ2-3; a possible D gene is TRBD2 (5 bases). This CDR3 spans 15 amino acids. Trimming shortened V by 3 bases and J by 2 bases, and 12 bases separated the two germline ends. The germline V gene encodes CDR1 MDHEN and CDR2 SYDVKM. CDR3 loop: CASSFGGSNTDTQYF. CDR3 DNA sequence: TGTGCCAGCAGTTTTGGCGGGTCAAACACAGATACGCAGTATTTT. The full variable domain, completed using reference TRBV28 and TRBJ2-3, is DVKVTQSSRYLVKRTGEKVFLECVQDMDHENMFWYRQDPGLGLRLIYFSYDVKMKEKGDIPEGYSVSREKKERFSLILESASTNQTSMYLCASSFGGSNTDTQYFGPGTRLTVL.

The chain couples TRBV5-4 to TRBJ2-1; D gene ambiguous. The CDR3 runs 12 residues. Germline lookup yields CDR1 SGHNT and CDR2 YYREEE (reference sequence). V gave up 0 bases and J gave up 9 bases, with 7 bases separating them. The CDR3 region has the DNA TGTGCCAGCAGCTTGGAGTCGGGTGAGCAGTTCTTC. Translation: CASSLESGEQFF.

The V call is TRBV9, the J call TRBJ1-3, with D possibly being TRBD1 (6 bases). In germline, CDR1 is SGDLS, CDR2 YYNGEE. The CDR3 spans 17 residues. Trimming shortened V by 3 bases and J by 0 bases, and 16 bases separated the two germline ends. This chain's CDR3 is CASSAWTGQYSGNTIYF. CDR3 bases: TGTGCCAGCAGCGCTTGGACGGGACAATACTCTGGAAACACCATATATTTT.

This rearrangement joins TRBV28 to TRBJ2-5, with D maybe TRBD2 (6 bases). This CDR3 is built from 14 residues. The germline V gene encodes CDR1 MDHEN and CDR2 SYDVKM. Trimming left V 5 bases short and J 3 bases short, with 13 bases between. CDR3 region: CASSVGGLEETQYF. In DNA form, the CDR3 reads TGTGCCAGCAGTGTCGGGGGACTGGAAGAGACCCAGTACTTC.

J is TRBJ2-7 and V is TRBV6-6; 11 bases are a match to TRBD1. The CDR3 contains 16 residues. Germline-derived CDR1 and CDR2 are MNHNY and SVGAGI (reference sequence). The trim removed 6 bases at V and 2 bases at J, leaving 9 bases unmatched. The CDR3 bases are TGTGCCAGCAGCAGCGGGACAGGGGGTATGGCCTACGAGCAGTACTTC. Amino acid sequence: CASSSGTGGMAYEQYF.

V and J are TRBV29-1 and TRBJ1-2; D uncertain. Germline CDR1 and CDR2: SQVTM and ANQGSEA. The CDR3 has 15 residues. The V end was cut by 0 bases, the J end by 4 bases, with 15 bases between. CDR3 loop: CSVEDQESKVYGYTF. The CDR3 nucleotides read TGCAGCGTTGAAGATCAGGAAAGTAAAGTCTATGGCTACACCTTC.

This chain joins TRBV27 and TRBJ2-1; the match to TRBD1 covers 8 bases. Germline CDR1 MNHEY, CDR2 SMNVEV (reference sequence). The CDR3 consists of 14 residues. Trimming at V came to 4 bases and at J to 6 bases, leaving 5 bases not matched to a gene. CDR3 loop: CASSSSTGGNEQFF. As DNA, the CDR3 is TGTGCCAGCAGTTCCAGCACAGGGGGCAATGAGCAGTTCTTC.

This rearrangement joins TRBV4-1 to TRBJ2-1; 11 nucleotides line up with TRBD2. The CDR3 runs to 16 residues. CDR1 is MGHRA and CDR2 is YSYEKL in the germline V gene. V lost 4 bases to trimming and J lost 14 bases; unmatched junction nucleotides: 16. CDR3 coding DNA: TGCGCCAGCAGCCGGGGAACTAGCGGGAGCGCCACGGGGAAGTTCTTC. The encoded protein is CASSRGTSGSATGKFF.

V usage is TRBV29-1 and J usage is TRBJ2-7, with 9 bases matching TRBD1. Germline V CDR1 and CDR2: SQVTM, ANQGSEA. V dropped 4 bases and J dropped 1; count of bases not matched to a gene: 5. The CDR3 is 14 amino acids. DNA for the CDR3: TGCAGCGTTGTGAAGGGACAGGGTTCCTACGAGCAGTACTTC. This sequence encodes CSVVKGQGSYEQYF.